Sequencing of this TCR beta chain was carried out in a study of T cells in Graves' hyperthyroidism and ophthalmopathy. For the study at large: Blood was drawn when the patient was first diagnosed and still untreated. Study-level findings and limits: A model built on 13 V-J features separated ophthalmopathy from stable hyperthyroidism. Expanded thyroid clonotypes (above 0.001) were mostly also found in blood.

Uncontrolled infection, other autoimmune disease, pregnancy or lactation barred patients from enrollment. Comments on this clonotype: Its antigen remains unidentified.

Amplification of TCR beta CDR3 regions used RNA as the template. The HTBI primer set drove a first-round RT-PCR of the TCR CDR3. TCRdb reprocessed the multiplex PCR reads via MiXCR and lists one record per CDR3 protein. The sample carries more than 550,000 distinct CDR3 sequences, around a sixth recorded once. Source material: blood. This clonotype was obtained from a woman in her fifties or sixties with Graves' hyperthyroidism that later progressed to Graves' ophthalmopathy.

In DNA, the CDR3 is TGTGCCAGCAGCTTGGATAGTGGGCTTCCCTATAATTCACCCCTCCACTTT. It encodes CASSLDSGLPYNSPLHF. The chain combines TRBV5-5 with TRBJ1-6; no firm D call. Looked up from germline, CDR1 is SGHKS and CDR2 is YYEKEE (reference sequence). Trimming stripped 0 bases from V and 2 bases from J, with 12 bases between. The CDR3 extends over 17 amino acids.